The 21 T cell receptor beta chains below were found in one sample sequenced in a study of T cell responses to AZD1222 COVID-19 vaccine. Produced via immunoSEQ multiplex PCR; TCRdb's table is partial and in-frame only. The sample yields under 150,000 clones, 85% to 95% seen once. The input for sequencing was peripheral blood, taken on day 0 of AZD1222 vaccination. These receptors were obtained from an adult in good health.

The rearrangement links TRBV7-9 to TRBJ1-4; 7 positions agree with TRBD1. CDR3 length: 14 residues. The V gene's germline CDR1 is SEHNR and CDR2 FQNEAQ (reference sequence). V lost 2 bases and J lost 5; bases outside the gene matches: 2. The CDR3, as DNA: TGTGCCAGCAGCTTAAGACAGGGAAATGAAAAACTGTTTTTT. Its protein is CASSLRQGNEKLFF. Using reference TRBV7-9 and TRBJ1-4 for the parts outside the CDR3, the full variable domain is DTGVSQNPRHKITKRGQNVTFRCDPISEHNRLYWYRQTLGQGPEFLTYFQNEAQLEKSRLLSDRFSAERPKGSFSTLEIQRTEQGDSAMYLCASSLRQGNEKLFFGSGTQLSVL.

CDR3 region: CASSLRQGDSPLHF. The CDR3 bases are TGTGCCAGCAGTTTGCGGCAGGGGGATTCACCCCTCCACTTT. The chain uses TRBV28 and TRBJ1-6; 7 nucleotides line up with TRBD1. V was pared by 3 bases and J by 8 bases, with 4 bases of the junction left unmatched. The CDR3 contains 14 residues. Germline V gene sequence: CDR1 MDHEN, CDR2 SYDVKM.

This clone was counted a few times. The genes are TRBV7-2 and TRBJ1-3; D call uncertain. The V gene's germline CDR1 is SGHTA and CDR2 FQGNSA. The CDR3 is 16 amino acids. The germline V and J ends were trimmed by 1 base and 3 bases, with 13 bases remaining between them. The CDR3 is CASSLVPGFSGNTIYF. The CDR3 nucleotides read TGTGCCAGCAGCTTAGTGCCAGGATTTAGTGGAAACACCATATATTTT.

The rearrangement uses TRBV5-4 and TRBJ1-3, with D unclear. Trimming pared 4 bases from V and 1 base from J, leaving 9 bases between. The germline V gene encodes CDR1 SGHNT and CDR2 YYREEE (reference sequence). The CDR3 contains 14 residues. CDR3 amino acids: CASSLGRSGNTIYF. The DNA of the CDR3 is TGTGCCAGCAGCCTAGGTCGGTCTGGAAACACCATATATTTT.

V is TRBV4-1 and J is TRBJ1-1, with unresolved D. Germline lookup yields CDR1 MGHRA and CDR2 YSYEKL. V was trimmed by 2 bases and J by 1 base, leaving 11 bases between them. The CDR3 loop spans 15 amino acids. CDR3 sequence: CASSQITVQNTEAFF. The CDR3 DNA reads TGCGCCAGCAGCCAAATCACAGTCCAGAACACTGAAGCTTTCTTT.

This chain connects TRBV23-1 to TRBJ1-6; D not certain. TRBV23-1 is an ORF for which the function is uncertain. The CDR3 sequence is 17 residues long. Deletions cut 10 bases from V and 4 bases from J, with 23 bases between. The CDR3 spells CATPSWGANRYNSPLHF. The CDR3 DNA reads TGCGCCACGCCAAGTTGGGGAGCGAACCGATATAATTCACCCCTCCACTTT.

The genes are TRBV5-6 and TRBJ1-6; D remains ambiguous. This CDR3 has 12 amino acids. Germline V lookup: CDR1 SGHDT, CDR2 YYEEEE. Deletions cut 0 bases from V and 14 bases from J, with 9 bases between. CDR3 nucleotide sequence: TGTGCCAGCAGCTTGGGAGCCGTGGCCCTCCACTTT. Encoded protein: CASSLGAVALHF.

The chain combines TRBV2 with TRBJ1-3; D remains ambiguous. Trimming pared 5 bases from V and 0 bases from J, leaving 8 bases between. The germline V gene has CDR1 SNHLY and CDR2 FYNNEI. The CDR3 runs to 14 residues. The CDR3 DNA follows: TGTGCCAGCAGTCCCAGGTACTCTGGAAACACCATATATTTT. This gives the protein CASSPRYSGNTIYF.

This chain connects TRBV28 to TRBJ1-5, with D uncertain. V lost 7 bases and J 6 bases, leaving 10 bases between the germline ends. CDR3 size: 12 residues. The germline V gene has CDR1 MDHEN and CDR2 SYDVKM. CDR3 sequence: CASIGPGQPQHF. The CDR3 DNA reads as TGTGCCAGCATTGGGCCGGGTCAGCCCCAGCATTTT.

The CDR3 sequence: CASSVMTVFSNQPQHF. For the CDR3, the DNA is TGTGCCAGCAGTGTAATGACCGTGTTTAGCAATCAGCCCCAGCATTTT. V gene TRBV6-1 combines with J gene TRBJ1-5; D not resolved. CDR1 and CDR2 (germline): MNHNS, SASEGT. The V end was cut by 4 bases, the J end by 0 bases, with 13 bases between. The CDR3 has 16 residues.

This rearrangement joins TRBV29-1 to TRBJ2-1; 11 bases agree with TRBD1. Germline CDR1 SQVTM, CDR2 ANQGSEA. V lost 5 bases to trimming and J lost 1 base; unmatched junction nucleotides: 7. The CDR3 is 16 residues long. CDR3 sequence reads: CSVSSGDRGSYNEQFF. The CDR3 bases are TGCAGCGTTTCGTCCGGGGACAGGGGGTCCTACAATGAGCAGTTCTTC.

Only one count was recorded for this clone. This chain joins TRBV9 and TRBJ2-1; 10 nucleotides match TRBD2. The CDR3 spans 15 residues. Unmatched junction bases numbered 4, after V lost 6 bases and J lost 1 base. The V gene's germline CDR1 is SGDLS and CDR2 YYNGEE. The chain's CDR3 is CASTQAGGSYNEQFF. The CDR3 coding sequence is TGTGCCAGCACCCAAGCGGGAGGGTCCTACAATGAGCAGTTCTTC.

This clone was observed a single time. The chain links TRBV6-6 to TRBJ2-2; 14 nucleotides line up with TRBD2. This CDR3 is built from 16 residues. Trimming at V came to 8 bases and at J to 2 bases, leaving 4 bases not matched to a gene. The V gene's germline CDR1 is MNHNY and CDR2 SVGAGI (reference sequence). CDR3 bases: TGTGCCAGCCGGGGACTAGCGGGGGCAAACACCGGGGAGCTGTTTTTT. This gives the protein CASRGLAGANTGELFF.

The rearrangement uses TRBV19 and TRBJ1-5; no firm D call. The CDR3 has 14 amino acids. The V gene's germline CDR1 is LNHDA and CDR2 SQIVND (reference sequence). Trimming left V 0 bases short and J 9 bases short, with 12 bases between. The CDR3 reads CASSIDLILGPQHF. CDR3 nucleotides: TGTGCCAGTAGTATAGATTTGATTCTGGGGCCCCAGCATTTT.

This rearrangement joins TRBV28 to TRBJ1-4; 8 nucleotides agree with TRBD1. CDR3 size: 16 residues. The J segment lost 5 bases and the V segment lost 6 bases, leaving 11 bases of the junction unmatched. Germline loops: CDR1 MDHEN, CDR2 SYDVKM. Here the CDR3 reads CASSAHLGQGNEKLFF. CDR3 bases: TGTGCCAGCAGCGCCCATCTAGGACAGGGAAATGAAAAACTGTTTTTT.

This clone has a handful of counts. The V and J genes are TRBV11-2 and TRBJ1-1, with 10 bases identical to TRBD1. Germline lookup yields CDR1 SGHAT and CDR2 FQNNGV. The V and J ends lost 6 bases and 6 bases, in that order; junction bases with no gene match: 13. The CDR3 covers 16 residues. Written as DNA, the CDR3 is TGTGCCAGCAGACCGGGACAGGGGATGGGCACTTCTGAAGCTTTCTTT. Protein product: CASRPGQGMGTSEAFF.

The chain is built from TRBV9 and TRBJ1-2, with D possibly being TRBD1 (5 bases). The germline gives CDR1 SGDLS, CDR2 YYNGEE. CDR3 length: 12 residues. Trimming took off 0 bases at V and 6 bases at J, with 6 bases between the two ends. The CDR3 loop reads CASSVGGDGYTF. As DNA, the CDR3 is TGTGCCAGCAGCGTAGGAGGGGATGGCTACACCTTC.

This chain uses TRBV6-6 with TRBJ1-6; D gene unclear. The length of the CDR3 is 13 residues. CDR1 is MNHNY, CDR2 SVGAGI, per germline (reference sequence). Trimming left V 4 bases short and J 6 bases short, with 7 bases between. The CDR3, as DNA: TGTGCCAGCAGTTCCGGGCCTAATTCACCCCTCCACTTT. Residues: CASSSGPNSPLHF.

The chain combines TRBV4-3 with TRBJ2-7; D is ambiguous. Germline CDR1 LGHNA, CDR2 YSLEER. The V end lost 1 base, the J end lost 2 bases, and 9 bases lay between the germline ends. This CDR3 has 14 amino acids. The CDR3 protein is CASSQGVQTYEQYF. The DNA for the CDR3 is TGCGCCAGCAGCCAAGGGGTACAGACCTACGAGCAGTACTTC.

The rearrangement links TRBV7-2 to TRBJ2-7; no firm D call. Germline V gene sequence: CDR1 SGHTA, CDR2 FQGNSA. This CDR3 contains 11 residues. V lost 9 bases and J lost 1, with 7 bases in between. This CDR3 reads CASQVSYEQYF. The CDR3 DNA is TGTGCCAGTCAGGTGTCCTACGAGCAGTACTTC.

The chain uses TRBV6-5 and TRBJ2-5; tentatively, D is TRBD1 (6 bases). The CDR3 sequence is 14 residues long. V lost 6 bases and J lost 1, with 12 bases in between. Germline CDR1 is MNHEY and CDR2 is SVGAGI. Here the CDR3 reads CASRAWTVQETQYF. Here the CDR3 DNA reads TGTGCCAGCAGGGCCTGGACAGTCCAAGAGACCCAGTACTTC.